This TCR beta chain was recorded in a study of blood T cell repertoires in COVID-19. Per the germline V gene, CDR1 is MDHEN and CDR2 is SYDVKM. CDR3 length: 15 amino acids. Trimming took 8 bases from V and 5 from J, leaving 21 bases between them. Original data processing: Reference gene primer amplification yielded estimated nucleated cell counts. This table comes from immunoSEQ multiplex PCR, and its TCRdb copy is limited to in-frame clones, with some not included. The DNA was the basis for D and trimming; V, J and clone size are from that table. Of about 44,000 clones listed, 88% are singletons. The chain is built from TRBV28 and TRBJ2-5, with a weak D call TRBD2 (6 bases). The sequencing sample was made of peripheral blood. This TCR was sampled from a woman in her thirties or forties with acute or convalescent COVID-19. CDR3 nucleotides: TGTGCCAGCTCACCCCCAAGGCGGGGAGCGGAGACCCAGTACTTC. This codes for CASSPPRRGAETQYF.